This entry describes one T cell receptor beta chain. Its antigen is not identified. The entry originates in a study of human CD4 T cells and Enterobacteriaceae. Notes on the study in general: Ex vivo, broadly cross-reactive clonotypes appeared more expanded than specific ones. Ex vivo reactivity came only from nucleotide matches to CFSE-low cultures.

Sorting took every CD4+ cell except CD45RA+CCR7+CD95- naive cells, reaching over 95% purity. Healthy donors' blood was sourced from blood donation centers in Switzerland. Sorting first excluded CD8+, CD14+, CD16+, CD56+, CD19+ and CD25-bright cells. The CDR3 sequence is 13 residues long. V was clipped by 3 bases and J by 7 bases, with 9 bases between them. Germline-derived CDR1 and CDR2 are MNHEY and SMNVEV (reference sequence). This table comes from immunoSEQ multiplex PCR, and its TCRdb copy is limited to in-frame clones, with some not included. The sample carries 25,000 to 30,000 clones, roughly 80% recorded once.

Specimen: memory CD4+ T cells from blood. The gene calls are TRBV27 and TRBJ2-2; D possibly corresponds to TRBD2 (5 bases). The receptor was isolated from a human donor in good health. The CDR3 is CASSLNRGGELFF. The CDR3 bases are TGTGCCAGCAGTTTGAATCGGGGCGGGGAGCTGTTTTTT.